This T cell receptor beta chain was identified during a study of OX40 agonist ivuxolimab in advanced cancers. For the study at large: Patients took ivuxolimab, an agonistic anti-OX40 (CD134) antibody. Each dose-escalation patient presented with hepatocellular carcinoma, melanoma, renal cell or head and neck cancer.

This clone has just one count. Its antigen is not known. Repertoires were generated with immunoSEQ multiplex PCR, while TCRdb's copy carries only in-frame clones and drops some. The table lists approximately 35,000 clones, around 74% of them singletons. The CDR3 consists of 15 residues. Germline assignment: CDR1 MNHEY and CDR2 SVGAGI. Trimming stripped 6 bases from V and 5 bases from J, with 16 bases between. Broader study findings: Mean expanded clone counts were higher in CD8+ than CD4+ T cells. Circulating CD4+ and CD8+ T cells showed clonal expansion by week 6 at 0.1 to 3.0 mg/kg.

The chain has TRBV6-5 and TRBJ2-2; D may match TRBD1 or TRBD2 (5 bases each). This sequence originates from an adult with an advanced solid tumor such as melanoma, head and neck, liver or kidney cancer. Material: CD4+ or CD8+ T cells sorted from blood, obtained in a trial of the OX40 agonist ivuxolimab. CDR3 region: CASRRPGTRTGELFF. The CDR3 nucleotides read TGTGCCAGCAGGAGGCCCGGGACCAGGACCGGGGAGCTGTTTTTT.